Below, 16 T cell receptor beta chains from the same sample are listed, as sequenced in a study of blood T cell repertoires in COVID-19. The data were produced by immunoSEQ multiplex PCR, yet TCRdb's version contains in-frame clones alone and is incomplete. In the table there are 240,000 or so clones, around 87% of which are singletons. The sequenced sample consisted of peripheral blood. Receptors were obtained from a woman aged 70-85 years with active or convalescent COVID-19.

The chain employs TRBV7-9 and TRBJ1-4; 7 bases match TRBD1. The germline V gene has CDR1 SEHNR and CDR2 FQNEAQ (reference sequence). V lost 5 bases, J lost 4 bases, and 10 bases stayed unmatched. The CDR3 is made up of 16 amino acids. The CDR3 region is CASSNPTQGYNEKLFF. The CDR3 DNA is TGTGCCAGCAGCAATCCTACACAGGGGTATAATGAAAAACTGTTTTTT.

The chain uses TRBV20-1 and TRBJ2-3; D is perhaps TRBD1 (5 bases). This CDR3 is built from 11 residues. The germline V gene has CDR1 DFQATT and CDR2 SNEGSKA (reference sequence). V lost 7 bases, J lost 6 bases, and 11 bases lay in between. Written as DNA, the CDR3 is TGCAGTGGGGGCCCCAGGGATACGCAGTATTTT. This translates into CSGGPRDTQYF.

The rearrangement uses TRBV7-2 and TRBJ1-2, with D possibly TRBD1 on 6 matching bases. Trimming stripped 1 base from V and 4 bases from J, with 16 bases between. Germline-derived CDR1 and CDR2 are SGHTA and FQGNSA. The CDR3 consists of 16 residues. CDR3 amino acids: CASSLVGDILSYGYTF. CDR3 nucleotides: TGTGCCAGCAGCTTAGTGGGGGACATTTTGAGCTATGGCTACACCTTC.

As for this clone: The DNA is omitted, as the CDR3 cannot be located on it reliably, and the CDR3 follows TCRdb's listing. The chain has TRBV6-4 and TRBJ1-2; TRBD1, the table's D call, was not compared with the DNA. The length of the CDR3 is 14 amino acids, counting both ends. Germline loops: CDR1 MRHNA, CDR2 SNTAGT. The CDR3 reads CASILDRAPYGYTF.

This chain connects TRBV4-2 to TRBJ2-7; 11 bases agree with TRBD2. V lost 6 bases, J lost 6 bases, and 7 bases stayed unmatched. Germline V gene data show CDR1 as LGHNA and CDR2 as YNFKEQ. The CDR3 consists of 14 residues. CDR3 in DNA: TGTGCCAGCAGTACGACTAGCGGGACGAGCGAGCAGTACTTC. This encodes CASSTTSGTSEQYF.

This chain's CDR3 is CASSFRGTSYTYEQYF. The CDR3 bases are TGTGCCAGCAGCTTCCGGGGAACATCTTACACCTACGAGCAGTACTTC. The chain couples TRBV5-6 to TRBJ2-7; a possible D gene is TRBD2 (5 bases). The CDR3 consists of 16 residues. V was shortened by 2 bases and J by 2 bases, with 17 bases between the two germline ends. The germline V gene encodes CDR1 SGHDT and CDR2 YYEEEE.

CDR3 in DNA: TGTGCCAGCAGCTTAGCGGGGGGGGAGACCCAGTACTTC. It is translated as CASSLAGGETQYF. The chain uses TRBV7-6 and TRBJ2-5; 7 positions agree with TRBD2. CDR1 and CDR2 (germline): SGHVS, FNYEAQ. The J segment lost 5 bases and the V segment lost 0 bases, leaving 0 bases of the junction unmatched. The CDR3 length is 13 residues.

This chain links TRBV14 with TRBJ2-1; D is ambiguous. V was pared by 1 base and J by 9 bases, with 13 bases between. Germline V gene lookup returns CDR1 SGHDN and CDR2 FVKESK. This CDR3 region has 14 residues. The CDR3, as DNA: TGTGCCAGCAGCCAAGTACCTGCACCGGGTGAGCAGTTCTTC. Protein: CASSQVPAPGEQFF.

The V gene is TRBV6-1, the J gene TRBJ2-3; TRBD2 might be the D (6 bases). The germline gives CDR1 MNHNS, CDR2 SASEGT. Trimming removed 2 bases at V and 7 bases at J, with 13 bases between. The CDR3 is made up of 14 amino acids. The CDR3 spells CASSEWDSPHTQYF. DNA for the CDR3: TGTGCCAGCAGTGAATGGGACTCCCCCCATACGCAGTATTTT.

V and J are TRBV15 and TRBJ1-2; D is perhaps TRBD1 (6 bases). The CDR3 runs to 16 residues. Trimming stripped 3 bases from V and 0 bases from J, with 14 bases between. Germline CDR1 is LNHNV and CDR2 is YYDKDF (reference sequence). The CDR3 loop reads CATSSLQGKSNYGYTF. For the CDR3, the DNA is TGTGCCACCAGCAGTCTACAGGGTAAATCTAACTATGGCTACACCTTC. The full variable domain, its missing parts supplied by reference TRBV15 and TRBJ1-2, is DAMVIQNPRYQVTQFGKPVTLSCSQTLNHNVMYWYQQKSSQAPKLLFHYYDKDFNNEADTPDNFQSRRPNTSFCFLDIRSPGLGDTAMYLCATSSLQGKSNYGYTFGSGTRLTVV.

This clone was seen only once. The V gene is TRBV9, the J gene TRBJ1-5; unclear D gene. The germline V gene has CDR1 SGDLS and CDR2 YYNGEE. Trimming pared 0 bases from V and 9 bases from J, leaving 22 bases between. This CDR3 spans 17 amino acids. The CDR3, as DNA: TGTGCCAGCAGCGTAGCCCCCCGGGGAGTGCCTAATGGGCCCCAGCATTTT. Translation gives CASSVAPRGVPNGPQHF.

This chain joins TRBV11-2 and TRBJ2-6; tentative D call: TRBD1 (6 bases). The CDR3 totals 13 residues. Trimming took off 3 bases at V and 10 bases at J, with 10 bases between the two ends. The germline V gene encodes CDR1 SGHAT and CDR2 FQNNGV. The CDR3 DNA reads as TGTGCCAGCAGCTTTACAGGGCGGAACGTCCTGACTTTC. Its protein product is CASSFTGRNVLTF.

V is TRBV11-2 and J is TRBJ1-2; D is unclear. The germline gives CDR1 SGHAT, CDR2 FQNNGV. This CDR3 has 15 residues. Trimming pared 0 bases from V and 5 bases from J, leaving 13 bases between. This CDR3 reads CASSLDSDPTYGYTF. CDR3 DNA: TGTGCCAGCAGCTTAGATAGTGACCCGACATATGGCTACACCTTC.

The gene calls are TRBV12-5 and TRBJ2-1; tentatively, D is TRBD1 (6 bases). Germline CDR1 is LGHNT and CDR2 is FRNRAP. The length of the CDR3 is 14 residues. V was trimmed by 6 bases and J by 7 bases, leaving 16 bases between them. CDR3 nucleotide sequence: TGTGCTAGTGGGAGGACTCCAGGGGTAAATGAGCAGTTCTTC. Translating gives CASGRTPGVNEQFF.

CDR3: CASTFSGGAYNEQFF. CDR3 nucleotide sequence: TGTGCCAGCACCTTTTCGGGGGGGGCCTACAATGAGCAGTTCTTC. The rearrangement joins TRBV4-2 to TRBJ2-1, with 8 bases matching TRBD2. V gave up 7 bases and J gave up 2 bases; unmatched junction bases: 7. Germline CDR1 is LGHNA and CDR2 is YNFKEQ. The CDR3 runs to 15 residues.

This chain uses TRBV27 with TRBJ2-3; maybe TRBD1 (6 bases). The CDR3 is 16 amino acids. The V end was cut by 3 bases, the J end by 4 bases, with 17 bases between. CDR1 and CDR2 (germline): MNHEY, SMNVEV (reference sequence). The CDR3 DNA reads TGTGCCAGCAGTTTGAGAGGGCAGGGGTTTCCAGATACGCAGTATTTT. Residues: CASSLRGQGFPDTQYF.